These 25 T cell receptor beta chains were sequenced from one sample in a study of CXCR3-negative and CXCR3-positive naive CD8 T cells. With UMI labels, 5' RACE was used to prepare the TRB cDNA libraries. TCRdb reprocessed the 5' RACE reads, keeping one entry per CDR3 protein, no DNA. Recorded for this sample: tens of thousands of distinct CDR3 sequences. Input material: naive CXCR3- CD8+ T cells from blood. Indicated subset: CD45RO-CCR7+CD27+CD95- naive CD8+ T cells lacking CXCR3 (TNR3-). Source of these receptors: a human donor in good health. Some clones in this sample may be carry-over from other donors' samples.

The chain employs TRBV27 and TRBJ2-1; TCRdb names TRBD2, which stays unverified in the absence of DNA. The CDR3 is 18 amino acids. Germline values: CDR1 MNHEY, CDR2 SMNVEV (reference sequence). The CDR3 reads CASSSPEELAGVINEQFF.

V is TRBV7-3 and J is TRBJ2-7. The CDR3 loop spans 11 amino acids. Germline V gene sequence: CDR1 SGHTA, CDR2 FQGTGA. This CDR3 reads CASTTGDEQYF. The whole variable domain, filled in from reference TRBV7-3 and TRBJ2-7, reads GAGVSQTPSNKVTEKGKYVELRCDPISGHTALYWYRQSLGQGPEFLIYFQGTGAADDSGLPNDRFFAVRPEGSVSTLKIQRTERGDSAVYLCASTTGDEQYFGPGTRLTVT.

The V gene is TRBV6-5, the J gene TRBJ2-1. The CDR3 is 15 amino acids. Germline V gives CDR1 MNHEY, CDR2 SVGAGI. The CDR3 spells CASSYQSSSYNEQFF.

J is TRBJ2-2 and V is TRBV29-1; without DNA, the TCRdb call of TRBD1 cannot be checked. The CDR3 loop spans 15 amino acids. Germline CDR1 reads SQVTM; CDR2 reads ANQGSEA. This chain's CDR3 is CSVVSGGSNTGELFF.

This rearrangement joins TRBV29-1 to TRBJ2-1; TCRdb calls TRBD2, which cannot be checked without DNA. CDR1 is SQVTM and CDR2 is ANQGSEA in the germline V gene. The CDR3 is 14 residues long. CDR3 sequence: CSVARLAENNEQFF.

The genes are TRBV11-2 and TRBJ2-6. The CDR3 covers 15 residues. Germline loops: CDR1 SGHAT, CDR2 FQNNGV. The CDR3: CASSLAWAGANVLTF.

The rearrangement uses TRBV6-5 and TRBJ2-1. Germline loops: CDR1 MNHEY, CDR2 SVGAGI. The CDR3 consists of 12 residues. The CDR3 sequence: CASSYNRIEQFF.

This rearrangement joins TRBV29-1 to TRBJ2-1; the TCRdb call, TRBD1, lacks DNA for checking. Germline lookup yields CDR1 SQVTM and CDR2 ANQGSEA. The CDR3 totals 14 residues. The CDR3 is CSVSGRVSYNEQFF.

The chain carries TRBV23-1 and TRBJ2-3; without DNA, the TCRdb call of TRBD1 cannot be checked. TRBV23-1 is flagged as an ORF with uncertain function. The CDR3 is 15 amino acids. This chain's CDR3 is CASTYRGPFTDTQYF.

The chain carries TRBV4-1 and TRBJ2-1. CDR1 MGHRA and CDR2 YSYEKL come from the germline V gene. The CDR3 totals 16 residues. The CDR3 here is CASSQDRGAPYNEQFF.

This sequence joins TRBV9 and TRBJ2-1; the D call of TRBD1 rests on TCRdb alone, since no DNA is present to check it. The V gene's germline CDR1 is SGDLS and CDR2 YYNGEE. The CDR3 totals 15 residues. This CDR3 reads CASSPGVSSYNEQFF. Drawing the rest from reference TRBV9 and TRBJ2-1, the complete variable domain is DSGVTQTPKHLITATGQRVTLRCSPRSGDLSVYWYQQSLDQGLQFLIQYYNGEERAKGNILERFSAQQFPDLHSELNLSSLELGDSALYFCASSPGVSSYNEQFFGPGTRLTVL.

The rearrangement links TRBV12-3 or TRBV12-4 to TRBJ2-1; TCRdb lists TRBD1, though no DNA is available to test this call. The CDR3 consists of 14 residues. The CDR3 loop reads CASSLTDSYNEQFF.

The rearrangement joins TRBV29-1 to TRBJ1-2; TCRdb's D gene call, TRBD1, goes unchecked for lack of DNA. Germline V gives CDR1 SQVTM, CDR2 ANQGSEA. CDR3 size: 16 residues. This chain's CDR3 is CSARIPGQEHQYGYTF.

V is TRBV7-9 and J is TRBJ2-7; the TRBD2 assignment by TCRdb is unverifiable without DNA. This CDR3 has 14 amino acids. Per germline, CDR1 SEHNR and CDR2 FQNEAQ (reference sequence). CDR3 region: CASTMAPSLNEQYF.

The chain recombines TRBV6-5 with TRBJ2-7; the TCRdb call, TRBD1, lacks DNA for checking. The CDR3 sequence is 15 residues long. Per germline, CDR1 MNHEY and CDR2 SVGAGI. The CDR3 here is CASSEGDAFPYEQYF.

The V gene is TRBV20-1, the J gene TRBJ2-1. Germline CDR1 and CDR2: DFQATT and SNEGSKA (reference sequence). This CDR3 region has 13 residues. CDR3 amino acids: CSAESSDFYEQFF.

This CDR3 is CASSMTGTSYSYNEQFF. The V gene is TRBV28, the J gene TRBJ2-1; checking the TCRdb D call of TRBD2 is not possible without DNA. CDR3 length: 17 residues. Germline V gene sequence: CDR1 MDHEN, CDR2 SYDVKM.

The chain has TRBV5-1 and TRBJ1-4; TCRdb picks TRBD1, but there is no DNA to check that call. The CDR3 contains 17 residues. CDR1 SGHRS and CDR2 YFSETQ come from the germline V gene. The CDR3 here is CASSPGQSMATNEKLFF.

CDR3 residues: CASSYTPYNEQFF. V gene TRBV6-5 combines with J gene TRBJ2-1. CDR3 length equals 13 residues. Germline assignment: CDR1 MNHEY and CDR2 SVGAGI.

The chain joins TRBV12-3 or TRBV12-4 to TRBJ2-5; TCRdb selects TRBD1, and the lack of DNA leaves this call unchecked. This CDR3 is built from 18 residues. The CDR3 here is CASSFSGYGGEGRETQYF.

The V call is TRBV5-1, the J call TRBJ2-2; with no DNA, the TCRdb D assignment of TRBD1 cannot be verified. The CDR3 consists of 18 residues. Germline V gene lookup returns CDR1 SGHRS and CDR2 YFSETQ. The CDR3 reads CASSFGQGAYTNTGELFF.

This chain links TRBV4-1 with TRBJ2-5. The CDR3 runs 15 residues. Germline V CDR1 and CDR2: MGHRA, YSYEKL. This CDR3 reads CASSQVWLTLGTQYF.

The chain employs TRBV5-6 and TRBJ2-1; checking the TCRdb D call of TRBD2 is not possible without DNA. The CDR3 length is 15 residues. Germline CDR1 and CDR2: SGHDT and YYEEEE. CDR3 sequence reads: CASRGPEVPYNEQFF.

V gene TRBV9 combines with J gene TRBJ2-1. The CDR3 is made up of 12 amino acids. In germline, CDR1 is SGDLS, CDR2 YYNGEE. The CDR3 is CASSQKYNEQFF.

CDR3: CASSLEGTGLYNEQFF. The chain carries TRBV5-1 and TRBJ2-1. From germline, CDR1 is SGHRS and CDR2 YFSETQ. The CDR3 spans 16 residues.